The clone carrying this T cell receptor (beta chain) was counted only a few times. This sample is drawn from a study of T-cell reconstitution after alpha-beta-depleted transplantation in children. TCRbeta library construction was performed incorporating unique molecular identifiers. TCRdb re-called the PCR reads with MiXCR, one entry per CDR3 protein. There are about 470,000 distinct CDR3 sequences in the sample; around two fifths occur only once, and around a quarter lies in the top ten. Germline V gene data show CDR1 as SQVTM and CDR2 as ANQGSEA. V was cut by 3 bases and J by 1 base, with 7 bases left in between. The CDR3 is 13 residues long.

The rearrangement links TRBV29-1 to TRBJ2-1, with D perhaps matching TRBD2 (6 bases). The clonotype comes from a girl aged 2 to 9 with aplastic anemia, due to receive a stem cell transplant. The material sequenced was PBMCs, taken before TCRalphabeta/CD19-depleted stem cell transplant. The CDR3 sequence is CSVDGTSYNEQFF. CDR3 nucleotide sequence: TGCAGCGTTGACGGGACTTCCTACAATGAGCAGTTCTTC.